This TCR beta chain was observed in a study of blood T cell repertoires in COVID-19. Study background: Donors in the United States, Italy and Spain gave samples during acute or convalescent COVID-19. Nucleic acid was either cDNA or gDNA, and it came from T cells, B-cell-depleted T cells, or PBMCs.

In the authors' workflow: By means of reference gene primer amplification, nucleated cell counts were estimated. TCRdb keeps only in-frame clones here, not all; method: immunoSEQ multiplex PCR. That table furnishes V, J and clone size, whereas the DNA furnished D and trimming. Seen here are tens of thousands of clones, about nine tenths observed once, and the top ten hold more than 14%. Germline lookup yields CDR1 SGHRS and CDR2 YFSETQ. V dropped 3 bases and J dropped 8 bases, with 17 bases sitting between them. The CDR3 covers 14 residues. The rearrangement joins TRBV5-1 to TRBJ1-2; D is unclear. Input material: peripheral blood. The TCR comes from a male donor with acute or convalescent COVID-19. CDR3 amino acids: CASSSLGPGEGYTF. The CDR3 DNA is TGCGCCAGCAGCTCCTTGGGCCCCGGGGAGGGCTACACCTTC.